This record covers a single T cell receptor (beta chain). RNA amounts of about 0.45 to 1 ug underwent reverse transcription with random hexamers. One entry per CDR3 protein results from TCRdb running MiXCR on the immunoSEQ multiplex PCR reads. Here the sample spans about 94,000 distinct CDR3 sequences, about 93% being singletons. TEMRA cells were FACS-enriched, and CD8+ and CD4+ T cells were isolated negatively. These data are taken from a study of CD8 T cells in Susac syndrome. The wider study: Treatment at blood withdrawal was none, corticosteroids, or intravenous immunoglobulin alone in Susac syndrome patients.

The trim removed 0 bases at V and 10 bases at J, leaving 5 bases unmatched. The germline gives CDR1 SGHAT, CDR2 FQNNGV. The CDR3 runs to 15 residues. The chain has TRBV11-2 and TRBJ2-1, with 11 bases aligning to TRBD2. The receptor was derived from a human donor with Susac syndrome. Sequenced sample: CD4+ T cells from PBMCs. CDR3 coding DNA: TGTGCCAGCAGCTTAGATTCTAGCGGGGGGAGAGAGCAGTTCTTC. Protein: CASSLDSSGGREQFF.